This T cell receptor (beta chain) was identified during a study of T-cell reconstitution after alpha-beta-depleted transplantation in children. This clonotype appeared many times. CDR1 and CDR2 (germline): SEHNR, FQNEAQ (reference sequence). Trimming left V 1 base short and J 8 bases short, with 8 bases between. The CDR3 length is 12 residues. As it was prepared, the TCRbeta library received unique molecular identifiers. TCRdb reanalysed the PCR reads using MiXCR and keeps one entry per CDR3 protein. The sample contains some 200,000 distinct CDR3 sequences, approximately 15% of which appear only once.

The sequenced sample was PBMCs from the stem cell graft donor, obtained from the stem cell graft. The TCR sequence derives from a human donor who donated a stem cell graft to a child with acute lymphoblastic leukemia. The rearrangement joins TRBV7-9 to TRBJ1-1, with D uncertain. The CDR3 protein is CASSLGREEAFF. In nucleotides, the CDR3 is TGTGCCAGCAGCTTAGGTCGGGAAGAAGCTTTCTTT. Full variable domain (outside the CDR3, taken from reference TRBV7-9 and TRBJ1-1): DTGVSQNPRHKITKRGQNVTFRCDPISEHNRLYWYRQTLGQGPEFLTYFQNEAQLEKSRLLSDRFSAERPKGSFSTLEIQRTEQGDSAMYLCASSLGREEAFFGQGTRLTVV.